The rows below give T cell receptor beta chains drawn from one sample of a study of beta chain features in type 1 diabetes. TCRdb's table, derived via immunoSEQ multiplex PCR, lists solely in-frame clones and lacks some. The table includes 250,000 or so clones, about 26% detected once. Sequenced sample: central memory CD4+ T cells from blood. These receptor sequences come from a man aged 25 to 40 in good health. The CDR3 runs from the conserved cysteine through the conserved F or W. Each record gives: V gene, clone size, D gene, J gene, CDR3 protein, CDR3 DNA. A D gene is named only where the DNA matches it firmly. The size entry is marked missing in some rows and otherwise reads once, few, many or a size class.

>TRBV19|.|TRBD2|TRBJ2-5
CASSSGAGPETQYF
TGTGCCAGTAGTTCCGGAGCGGGACCAGAGACCCAGTACTTC
>TRBV6-4|few|.|TRBJ2-1
CASSVREHNEQFF
TGTGCCAGCAGTGTCAGAGAACACAATGAGCAGTTCTTC
>TRBV4-3|few|TRBD2|TRBJ2-2
CASRLAGGPNTGELFF
TGCGCCAGCAGACTAGCGGGAGGGCCGAACACCGGGGAGCTGTTTTTT
>TRBV10-2|.|TRBD1|TRBJ2-7
CASSDFGTDSYEQYF
TGCGCCAGCAGTGATTTCGGGACAGATTCCTACGAGCAGTACTTC
>TRBV29-1|many|TRBD1|TRBJ2-7
CSVQGQPEQYF
TGCAGCGTGCAGGGACAGCCTGAGCAGTACTTC
>TRBV27|.|TRBD2|TRBJ2-3
CASSPKAGTSGRASTDTQYF
TGTGCCAGCAGTCCGAAGGCCGGGACTAGCGGGAGGGCTAGCACAGATACGCAGTATTTT
>TRBV27|.|TRBD2|TRBJ2-5
CASHSAGEETQYF
TGTGCCTCTCACTCGGCGGGGGAAGAGACCCAGTACTTC
>TRBV29-1|few|TRBD1|TRBJ2-2
CSVEGQGNTGELFF
TGCAGCGTTGAGGGACAGGGGAATACCGGGGAGCTGTTTTTT
>TRBV30|.|.|TRBJ1-2
CAWSPFAQYGYTF
TGTGCCTGGTCGCCTTTTGCACAATATGGCTACACCTTC
>TRBV6-1|few|.|TRBJ1-5
CASSESRGGRQPQHF
TGTGCCAGCAGTGAGTCGAGGGGAGGACGTCAGCCCCAGCATTTT
>TRBV9|few|.|TRBJ2-7
CASSDLRGSFHF
TGTGCCAGCAGCGACCTTCGGGGGAGCTTCCACTTC
>TRBV5-1|.|TRBD2|TRBJ2-1
CASSYSGLGNEQFF
TGCGCCAGCAGTTATAGCGGGCTGGGCAATGAGCAGTTCTTC
>TRBV11-2|.|.|TRBJ2-5
CASSWWRETQYF
TGTGCCAGCAGCTGGTGGCGCGAGACCCAGTACTTC
>TRBV7-2|few|TRBD1|TRBJ2-1
CASSPDRGLYNEQFF
TGTGCCAGCAGCCCGGACAGGGGTTTATACAATGAGCAGTTCTTC
>TRBV5-1|.|.|TRBJ2-7
CASSSLGLPSYEQYF
TGCGCCAGCAGCTCGCTGGGACTGCCCTCCTACGAGCAGTACTTC
>TRBV11-1|.|TRBD2|TRBJ2-3
CASSLSISGGTDTQYF
TGTGCCAGCAGCTTAAGTATTAGCGGGGGCACAGATACGCAGTATTTT
>TRBV25-1|.|TRBD1|TRBJ2-1
CASSELGGQGNEQFF
TGTGCCAGCAGTGAGCTGGGGGGACAGGGGAATGAGCAGTTCTTC
>TRBV29-1|.|.|TRBJ2-1
CSVVVRGRGGSYNEQFF
TGCAGCGTTGTAGTGCGCGGGAGAGGGGGCTCCTACAATGAGCAGTTCTTC
>TRBV18|.|TRBD1|TRBJ1-5
CASSLQGASNQPQHF
TGTGCCAGCTCACTTCAGGGGGCTAGCAATCAGCCCCAGCATTTT
>TRBV28|few|TRBD1|TRBJ2-7
CASSLLSRGYEQYF
TGTGCCAGCAGTTTACTGTCCAGGGGGTACGAGCAGTACTTC
>TRBV29-1|.|TRBD1|TRBJ2-5
CSFRDRGKETQYF
TGCAGCTTCCGGGACAGGGGTAAAGAGACCCAGTACTTC
>TRBV28|.|.|TRBJ1-2
CASSVLGSPNYGYTF
TGTGCCAGCAGTGTCCTAGGCAGTCCTAACTATGGCTACACCTTC
>TRBV30|few|TRBD2|TRBJ2-3
CAWSSPSGITDTQYF
TGTGCCTGGAGTTCTCCTAGCGGGATTACAGATACGCAGTATTTT
>TRBV30|few|TRBD1|TRBJ1-4
CAWSGDRGTSNEKLFF
TGTGCCTGGAGTGGGGACAGGGGGACGTCTAATGAAAAACTGTTTTTT
>TRBV27|.|.|TRBJ2-6
CASSPQEGGANVLTF
TGTGCCAGCAGTCCCCAGGAGGGTGGGGCCAACGTCCTGACTTTC
>TRBV6-5|.|.|TRBJ2-4
CASSTFRGQNIQYF
TGTGCCAGCAGTACCTTCCGAGGCCAAAACATTCAGTACTTC
>TRBV10-3|few|TRBD1|TRBJ1-1
CAISGGGDSEAFF
TGTGCCATCAGTGGGGGAGGGGACAGTGAAGCTTTCTTT
>TRBV28|many|.|TRBJ2-1
CASQPPGLRLYNEQFF
TGTGCCAGCCAACCGCCAGGTCTGCGGTTGTACAATGAGCAGTTCTTC
>TRBV29-1|.|.|TRBJ2-2
CSGRGTGELFF
TGCAGCGGAAGGGGCACCGGGGAGCTGTTTTTT
>TRBV7-9|few|.|TRBJ1-1
CASSSGPINTEAFF
TGTGCCAGCAGCTCGGGACCAATTAACACTGAAGCTTTCTTT
>TRBV30|.|.|TRBJ2-3
CASRGDTDTQYF
TGTGCCTCAAGGGGGGACACAGATACGCAGTATTTT
>TRBV6-5|few|TRBD2|TRBJ2-5
CASSLAGVETQYF
TGTGCCAGCAGTTTAGCGGGGGTAGAGACCCAGTACTTC
>TRBV30|.|TRBD1|TRBJ1-2
CAWSSSGGNYGYTF
TGTGCCTGGAGTAGCTCAGGGGGCAACTATGGCTACACCTTC
>TRBV14|few|.|TRBJ2-1
CASSSARVPANEQFF
TGTGCCAGCAGCTCCGCCCGGGTCCCGGCCAATGAGCAGTTCTTC
>TRBV7-8|few|.|TRBJ2-2
CASSLRVITGELFF
TGTGCCAGCAGCTTACGGGTTATCACCGGGGAGCTGTTTTTT
>TRBV15|.|TRBD2|TRBJ2-7
CATSRLAGMGYEQYF
TGTGCCACCAGCAGATTAGCGGGAATGGGTTACGAGCAGTACTTC
>TRBV10-3|.|TRBD1|TRBJ1-2
CAIRGTGDYGYTF
TGTGCCATCAGGGGGACAGGGGACTATGGCTACACCTTC